This TCR beta chain was sequenced during a study of regulatory T cells in long-lasting Graves disease. As to time point: newly diagnosed GD, antithyroid drugs for less than 3 months. PBMC-derived RNA was used for the TCR library. In each case, Graves' disease was diagnosed per American Thyroid Association guidelines. With regard to this clonotype: Its matching antigen is unknown.

Germline V gives CDR1 SGHRS, CDR2 YFSETQ. Trimming took 3 bases from V and 5 from J; bases not matched to a gene: 13. The CDR3 consists of 16 residues. Construction of TCR beta libraries relied on iRepertoire HTBI primers and on Arm-PCR targeting CDR3 regions. TCRdb independently ran MiXCR on the multiplex PCR reads; one entry per CDR3 protein. The sample shows about 460,000 distinct CDR3 sequences, 13% to 15% of them seen only once. Study findings and constraints: There was favoring of TRBV28, TRBJ1-2 and TRBJ2-5 in persistent disease.

This sample was shared with a second study, whose subject was T cells in Graves' hyperthyroidism and ophthalmopathy. From that study: An absence of ophthalmopathy progression within 18 months meant stable Graves' hyperthyroidism. Exclusion followed for patients with uncontrolled infection, other autoimmune disease, pregnancy or lactation.

Sequenced here: peripheral blood mononuclear cells (PBMCs), sampled at new diagnosis, from a patient treated with antithyroid drugs. The J gene is TRBJ2-5, the V gene TRBV5-1, with 7 nucleotides matching TRBD2. This clonotype was obtained from a woman between 45 and 60 years old with Graves disease. The CDR3 DNA reads as TGCGCCAGCAGCTCACGGTTGGCGGGAGTGGGGGAGACCCAGTACTTC. It yields the protein CASSSRLAGVGETQYF.